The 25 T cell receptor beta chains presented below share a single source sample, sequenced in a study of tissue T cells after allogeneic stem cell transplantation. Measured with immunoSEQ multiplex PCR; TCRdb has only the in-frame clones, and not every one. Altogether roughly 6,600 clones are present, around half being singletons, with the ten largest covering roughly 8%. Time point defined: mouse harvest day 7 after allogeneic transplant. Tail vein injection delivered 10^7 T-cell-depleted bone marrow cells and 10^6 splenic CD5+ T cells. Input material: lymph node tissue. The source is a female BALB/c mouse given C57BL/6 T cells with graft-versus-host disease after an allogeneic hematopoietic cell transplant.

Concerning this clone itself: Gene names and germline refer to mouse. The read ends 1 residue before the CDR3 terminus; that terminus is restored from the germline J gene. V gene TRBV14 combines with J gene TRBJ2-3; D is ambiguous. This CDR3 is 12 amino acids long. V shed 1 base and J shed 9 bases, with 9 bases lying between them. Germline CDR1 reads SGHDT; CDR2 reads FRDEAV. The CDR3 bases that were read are TGTGCCAGCAGTTTCCGGGGTAGTACGCTGTAT. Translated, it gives CASSFRGSTLY. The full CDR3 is CASSFRGSTLYF. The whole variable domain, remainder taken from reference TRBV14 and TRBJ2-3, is EAGVTQSPRYAVLQEGQAVSFWCDPISGHDTLYWYQQPRDQGPQLLVYFRDEAVIDNSQLPSDRFSAVRPKGTNSTLKIQSAKQGDTATYLCASSFRGSTLYFGSGTRLTVL.

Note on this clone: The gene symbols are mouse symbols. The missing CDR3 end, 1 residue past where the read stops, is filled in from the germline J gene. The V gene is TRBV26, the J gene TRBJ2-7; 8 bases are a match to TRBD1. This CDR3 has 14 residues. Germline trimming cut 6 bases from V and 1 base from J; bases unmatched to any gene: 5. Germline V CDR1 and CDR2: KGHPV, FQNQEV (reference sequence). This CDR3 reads CASSSGQVSYEQYF. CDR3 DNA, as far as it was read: TGTGCCAGCAGCTCGGGACAGGTTTCCTATGAACAGTAC.

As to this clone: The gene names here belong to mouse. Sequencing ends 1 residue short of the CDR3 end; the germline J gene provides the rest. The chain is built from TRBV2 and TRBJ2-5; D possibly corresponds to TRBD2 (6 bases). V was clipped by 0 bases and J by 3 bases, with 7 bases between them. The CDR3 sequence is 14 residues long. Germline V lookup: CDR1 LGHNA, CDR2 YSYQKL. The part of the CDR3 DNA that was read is TGTGCCAGCAGCCAAGATGGGGGTCAAGACACCCAGTAC. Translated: CASSQDGGQDTQY. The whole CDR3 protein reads CASSQDGGQDTQYF.

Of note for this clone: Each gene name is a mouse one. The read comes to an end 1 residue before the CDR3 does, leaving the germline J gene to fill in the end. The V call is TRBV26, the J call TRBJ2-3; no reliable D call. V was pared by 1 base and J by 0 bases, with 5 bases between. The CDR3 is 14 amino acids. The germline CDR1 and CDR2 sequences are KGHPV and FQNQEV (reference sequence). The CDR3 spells CASSLWDSAETLYF. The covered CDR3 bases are TGTGCCAGCAGTCTGTGGGATAGTGCAGAAACGCTGTAT. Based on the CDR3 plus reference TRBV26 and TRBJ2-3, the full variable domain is NSKVIQTPRYLVKGQGQKAKMRCIPEKGHPVVFWYQQNKNNEFKFLINFQNQEVLQQIDMTEKRFSAECPSNSPCSLEIQSSEAGDSALYLCASSLWDSAETLYFGSGTRLTVL.

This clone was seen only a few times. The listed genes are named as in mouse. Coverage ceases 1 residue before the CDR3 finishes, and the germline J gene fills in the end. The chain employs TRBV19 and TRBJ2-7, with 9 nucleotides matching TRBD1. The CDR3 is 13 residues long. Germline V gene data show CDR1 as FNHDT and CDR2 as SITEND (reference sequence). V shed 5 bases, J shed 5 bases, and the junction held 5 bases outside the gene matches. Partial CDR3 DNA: TGTGCCAGCAGAGGGACAGGGAGGCATGAACAGTAC. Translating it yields CASRGTGRHEQY. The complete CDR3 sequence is CASRGTGRHEQYF.

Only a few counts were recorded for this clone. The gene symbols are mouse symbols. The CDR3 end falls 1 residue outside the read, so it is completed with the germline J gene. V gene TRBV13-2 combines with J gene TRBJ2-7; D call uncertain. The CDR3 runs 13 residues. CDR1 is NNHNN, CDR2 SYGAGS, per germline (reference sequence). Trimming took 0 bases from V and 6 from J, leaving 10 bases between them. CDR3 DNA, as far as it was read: TGTGCCAGCGGTGATGCACGGGGAGGTGAACAGTAC. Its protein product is CASGDARGGEQY. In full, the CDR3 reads CASGDARGGEQYF.

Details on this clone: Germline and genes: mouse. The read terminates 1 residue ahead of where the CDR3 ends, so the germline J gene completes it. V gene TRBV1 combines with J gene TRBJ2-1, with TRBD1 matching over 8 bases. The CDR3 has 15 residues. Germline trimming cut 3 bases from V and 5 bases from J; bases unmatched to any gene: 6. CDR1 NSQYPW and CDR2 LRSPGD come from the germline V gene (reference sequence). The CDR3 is CTCSALRGLNAEQFF. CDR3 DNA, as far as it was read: TGCACCTGCAGTGCCCTCAGGGGGCTGAATGCTGAGCAGTTC.

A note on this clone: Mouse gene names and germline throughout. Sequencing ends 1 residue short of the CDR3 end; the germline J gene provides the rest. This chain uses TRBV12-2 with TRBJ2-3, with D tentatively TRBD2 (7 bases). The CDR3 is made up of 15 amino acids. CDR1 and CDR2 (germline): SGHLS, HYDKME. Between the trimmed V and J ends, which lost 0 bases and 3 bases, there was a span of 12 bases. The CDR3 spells CASSLEGGAAETLYF. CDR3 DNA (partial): TGTGCCAGCTCTCTCGAGGGGGGCGCAGCAGAAACGCTGTAT.

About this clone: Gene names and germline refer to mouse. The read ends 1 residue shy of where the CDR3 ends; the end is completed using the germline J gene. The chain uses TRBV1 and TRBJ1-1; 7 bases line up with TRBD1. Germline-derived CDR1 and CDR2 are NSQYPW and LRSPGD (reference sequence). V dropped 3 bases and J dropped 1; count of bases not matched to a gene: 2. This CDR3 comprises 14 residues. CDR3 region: CTCSARDRNTEVFF. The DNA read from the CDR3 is TGCACCTGCAGTGCCCGGGACAGAAACACAGAAGTCTTC.

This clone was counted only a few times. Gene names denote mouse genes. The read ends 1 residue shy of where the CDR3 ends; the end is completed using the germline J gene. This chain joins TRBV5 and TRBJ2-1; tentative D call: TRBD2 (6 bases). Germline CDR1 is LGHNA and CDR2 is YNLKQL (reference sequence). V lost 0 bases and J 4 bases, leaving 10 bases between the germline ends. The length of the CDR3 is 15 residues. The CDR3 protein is CASSQDPGGYAEQFF. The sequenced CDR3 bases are TGTGCCAGCAGCCAAGATCCGGGGGGTTATGCTGAGCAGTTC.

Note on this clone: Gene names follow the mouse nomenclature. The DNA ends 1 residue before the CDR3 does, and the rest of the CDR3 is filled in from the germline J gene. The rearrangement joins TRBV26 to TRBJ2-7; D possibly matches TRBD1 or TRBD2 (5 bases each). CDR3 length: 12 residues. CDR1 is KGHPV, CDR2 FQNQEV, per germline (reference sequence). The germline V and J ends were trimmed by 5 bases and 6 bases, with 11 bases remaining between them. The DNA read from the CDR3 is TGTGCCAGCAGTGTCCGGGGCCCTGAACAGTAC. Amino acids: CASSVRGPEQY. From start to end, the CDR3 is CASSVRGPEQYF.

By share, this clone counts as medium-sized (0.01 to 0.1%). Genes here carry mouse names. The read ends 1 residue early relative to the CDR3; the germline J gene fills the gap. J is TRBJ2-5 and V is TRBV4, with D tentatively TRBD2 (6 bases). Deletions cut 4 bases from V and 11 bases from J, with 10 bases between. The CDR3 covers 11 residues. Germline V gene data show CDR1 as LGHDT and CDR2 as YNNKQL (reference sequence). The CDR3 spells CASSLLGYQYF. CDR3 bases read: TGTGCCAGCAGCTTGCTGGGGTACCAGTAC.

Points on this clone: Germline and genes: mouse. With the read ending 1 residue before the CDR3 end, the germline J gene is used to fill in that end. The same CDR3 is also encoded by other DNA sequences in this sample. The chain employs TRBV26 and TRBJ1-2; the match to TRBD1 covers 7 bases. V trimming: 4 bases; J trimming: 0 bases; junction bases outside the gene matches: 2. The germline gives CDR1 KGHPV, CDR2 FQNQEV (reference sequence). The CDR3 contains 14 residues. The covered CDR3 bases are TGTGCCAGCAGTCGACAGGGAGCAAACTCCGACTACACC. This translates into CASSRQGANSDYT. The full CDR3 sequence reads CASSRQGANSDYTF. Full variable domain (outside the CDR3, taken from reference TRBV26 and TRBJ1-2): NSKVIQTPRYLVKGQGQKAKMRCIPEKGHPVVFWYQQNKNNEFKFLINFQNQEVLQQIDMTEKRFSAECPSNSPCSLEIQSSEAGDSALYLCASSRQGANSDYTFGSGTRLLVI.

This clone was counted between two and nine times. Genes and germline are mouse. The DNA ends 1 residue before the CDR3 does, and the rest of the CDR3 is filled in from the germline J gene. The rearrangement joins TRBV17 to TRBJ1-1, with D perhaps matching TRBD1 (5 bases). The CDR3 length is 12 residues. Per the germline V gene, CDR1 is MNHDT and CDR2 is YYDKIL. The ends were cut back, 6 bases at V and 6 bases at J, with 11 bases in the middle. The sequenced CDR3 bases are TGTGCTAGCAGGGGGCAGGGCCCAGAAGTCTTC. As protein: CASRGQGPEVF. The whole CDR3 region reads CASRGQGPEVFF. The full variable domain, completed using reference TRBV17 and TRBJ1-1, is DTTVKQNPRYKLARVGKPVNLICSQTMNHDTMYWYQKKPNQAPKLLLFYYDKILNREADTFEKFQSSRPNNSFCSLYIGSAGLEYSAMYLCASRGQGPEVFFGKGTRLTVV.

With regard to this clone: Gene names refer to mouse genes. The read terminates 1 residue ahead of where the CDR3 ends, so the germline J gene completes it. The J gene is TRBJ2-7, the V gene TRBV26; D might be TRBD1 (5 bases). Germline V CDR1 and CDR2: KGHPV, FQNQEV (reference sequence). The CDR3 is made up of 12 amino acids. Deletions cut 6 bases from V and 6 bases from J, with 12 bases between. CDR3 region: CASSRQSLEQYF. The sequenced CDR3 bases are TGTGCCAGCAGCCGACAGTCCCTTGAACAGTAC.

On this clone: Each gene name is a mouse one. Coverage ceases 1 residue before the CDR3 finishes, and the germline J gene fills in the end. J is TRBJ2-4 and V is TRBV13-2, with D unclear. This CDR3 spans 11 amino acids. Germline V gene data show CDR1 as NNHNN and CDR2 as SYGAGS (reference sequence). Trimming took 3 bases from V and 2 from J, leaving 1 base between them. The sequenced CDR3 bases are TGTGCCAGCGGTGCTCAAAACACCTTGTAC. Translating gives CASGAQNTLY. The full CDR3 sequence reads CASGAQNTLYF.

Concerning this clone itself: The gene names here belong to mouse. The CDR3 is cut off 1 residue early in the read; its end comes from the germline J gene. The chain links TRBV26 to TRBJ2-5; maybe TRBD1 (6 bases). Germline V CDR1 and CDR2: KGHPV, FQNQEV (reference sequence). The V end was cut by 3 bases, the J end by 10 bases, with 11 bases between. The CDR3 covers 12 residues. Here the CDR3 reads CASSLRGSPQYF. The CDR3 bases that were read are TGTGCCAGCAGTCTCAGGGGAAGTCCCCAGTAC.

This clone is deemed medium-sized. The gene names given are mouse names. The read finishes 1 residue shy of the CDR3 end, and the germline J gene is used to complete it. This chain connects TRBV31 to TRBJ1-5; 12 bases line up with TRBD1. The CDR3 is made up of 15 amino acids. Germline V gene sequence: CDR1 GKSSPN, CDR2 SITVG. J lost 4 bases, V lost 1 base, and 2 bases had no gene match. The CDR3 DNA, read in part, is TGTGCCTGGAGTCGGGACAGGGGGCGGAACCAGGCTCCGCTT. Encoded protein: CAWSRDRGRNQAPL. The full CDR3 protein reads CAWSRDRGRNQAPLF.

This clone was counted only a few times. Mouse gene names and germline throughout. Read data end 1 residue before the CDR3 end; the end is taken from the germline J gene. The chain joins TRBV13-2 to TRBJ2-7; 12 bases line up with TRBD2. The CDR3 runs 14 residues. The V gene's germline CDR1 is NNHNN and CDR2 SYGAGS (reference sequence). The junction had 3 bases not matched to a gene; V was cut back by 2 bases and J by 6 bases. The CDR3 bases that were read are TGTGCCAGCGGTGAAGGGACTGGGGGGCCTGAACAGTAC. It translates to CASGEGTGGPEQY. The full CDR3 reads CASGEGTGGPEQYF.

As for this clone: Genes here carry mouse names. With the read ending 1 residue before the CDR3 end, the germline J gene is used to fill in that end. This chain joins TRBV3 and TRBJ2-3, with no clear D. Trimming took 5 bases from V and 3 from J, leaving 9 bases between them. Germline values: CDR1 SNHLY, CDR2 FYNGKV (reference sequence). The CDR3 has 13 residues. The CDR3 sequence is CASSPPGAETLYF. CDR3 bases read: TGTGCCAGCAGCCCGCCGGGGGCAGAAACGCTGTAT.

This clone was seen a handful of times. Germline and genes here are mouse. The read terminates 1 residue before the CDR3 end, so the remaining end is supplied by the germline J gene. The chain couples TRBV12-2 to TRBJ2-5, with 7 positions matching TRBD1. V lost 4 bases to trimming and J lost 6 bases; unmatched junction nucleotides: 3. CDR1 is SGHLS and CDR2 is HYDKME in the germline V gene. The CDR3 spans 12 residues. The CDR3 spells CASSQDRDTQYF. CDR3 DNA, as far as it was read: TGTGCCAGCTCCCAGGACAGGGACACCCAGTAC.

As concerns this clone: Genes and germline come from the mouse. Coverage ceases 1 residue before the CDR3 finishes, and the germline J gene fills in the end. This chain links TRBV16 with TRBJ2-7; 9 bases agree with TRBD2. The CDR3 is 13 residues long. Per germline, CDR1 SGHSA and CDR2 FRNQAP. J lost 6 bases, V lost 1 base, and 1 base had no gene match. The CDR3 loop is CASSLVLGGEQYF. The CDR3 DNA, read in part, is TGTGCAAGCAGCTTAGTACTGGGGGGTGAACAGTAC.

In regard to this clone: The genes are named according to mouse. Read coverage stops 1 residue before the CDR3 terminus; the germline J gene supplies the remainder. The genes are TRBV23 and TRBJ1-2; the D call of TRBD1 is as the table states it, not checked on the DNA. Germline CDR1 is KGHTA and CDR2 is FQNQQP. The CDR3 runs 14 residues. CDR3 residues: CSSSQHRGYSDYTF. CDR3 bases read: TGCTCCAGCAGTCAACACAGGGGATACTCCGACTACACC.

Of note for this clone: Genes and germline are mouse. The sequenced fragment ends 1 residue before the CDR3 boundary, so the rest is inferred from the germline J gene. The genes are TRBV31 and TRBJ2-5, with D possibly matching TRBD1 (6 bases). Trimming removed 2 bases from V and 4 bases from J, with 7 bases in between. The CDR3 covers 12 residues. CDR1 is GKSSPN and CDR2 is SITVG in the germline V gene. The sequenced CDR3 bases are TGTGCCTGGAGTAGGGACAAAGACACCCAGTAC. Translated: CAWSRDKDTQY. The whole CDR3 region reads CAWSRDKDTQYF.

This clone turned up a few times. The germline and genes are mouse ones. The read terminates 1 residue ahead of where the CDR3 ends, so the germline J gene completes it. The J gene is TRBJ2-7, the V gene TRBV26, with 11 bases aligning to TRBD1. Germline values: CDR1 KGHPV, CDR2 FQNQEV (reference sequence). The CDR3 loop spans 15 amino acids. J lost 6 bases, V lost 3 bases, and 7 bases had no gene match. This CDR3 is CASSLRTGGAGEQYF. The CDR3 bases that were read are TGTGCCAGCAGTCTCCGGACAGGGGGCGCGGGTGAACAGTAC.